The sequence of this TCR beta chain was determined in a study of blood T cell repertoires in COVID-19. At the level of the study: T cells, B-cell-depleted T cells, or PBMCs supplied cDNA or gDNA.

As processed by the authors: Estimation of nucleated cell counts relied on the amplification of reference gene primers. Some clones are missing from TCRdb's copy, which holds only in-frame ones; the method was immunoSEQ multiplex PCR. That table gives V, J and clone size, and the DNA gave D and trimming. The profile shows approximately 210,000 clones, 80% of them singletons. Germline CDR1 KGHDR, CDR2 SFDVKD. CDR3 size: 13 residues. The V gene end was trimmed by 7 bases and the J gene end by 1 base; junction bases not matched to a gene: 2. Participants' own reports of clinical history determined their cohort assignment.

The rearrangement links TRBV24-1 to TRBJ1-1, with 7 bases aligning to TRBD1. The specimen was PBMCs or T cells enriched from blood (not recorded which). The sequence was obtained from a man aged 25-40 years with acute COVID-19. The chain's CDR3 is CATRGTENTEAFF. The CDR3 DNA reads TGTGCCACCAGGGGGACAGAGAACACTGAAGCTTTCTTT.